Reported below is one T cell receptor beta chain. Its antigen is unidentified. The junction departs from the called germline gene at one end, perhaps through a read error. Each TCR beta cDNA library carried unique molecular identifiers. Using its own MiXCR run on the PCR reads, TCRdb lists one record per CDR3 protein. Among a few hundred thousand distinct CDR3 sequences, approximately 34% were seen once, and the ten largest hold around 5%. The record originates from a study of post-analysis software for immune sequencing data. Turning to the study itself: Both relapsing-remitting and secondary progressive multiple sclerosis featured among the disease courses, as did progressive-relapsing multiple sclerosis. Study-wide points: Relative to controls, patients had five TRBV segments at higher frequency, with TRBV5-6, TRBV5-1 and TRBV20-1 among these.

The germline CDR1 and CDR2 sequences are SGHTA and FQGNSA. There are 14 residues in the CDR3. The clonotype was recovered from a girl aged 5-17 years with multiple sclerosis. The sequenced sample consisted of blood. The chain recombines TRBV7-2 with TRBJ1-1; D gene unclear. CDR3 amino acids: CASSLIASNAEVFF. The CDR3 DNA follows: TGTGCCAGCAGCCTCATTGCGAGTAATGCTGAAGTTTTCTTT.